These 6 T cell receptor beta chains share one sample of origin, sequenced in a study of CD8 T cells in ankylosing spondylitis. Whole-study results and caveats: Ankylosing spondylitis blood seemed to carry a telltale TCR beta motif made of fewer than ten highly homologous variants.

MiXCR was run by TCRdb on the 5' RACE reads, yielding one entry per CDR3 protein. Found here are some 330,000 distinct CDR3 sequences, 8% of them singletons; the top ten hold about 15%. These TCRs are of unknown antigen specificity. Sequenced material: blood, either unsorted or a sorted T cell fraction (not recorded which). The source of these receptors is a male donor with ankylosing spondylitis.

V gene TRBV5-1 combines with J gene TRBJ1-1; 7 bases are a match to TRBD1. Germline V gene lookup returns CDR1 SGHRS and CDR2 YFSETQ. The V segment lost 4 bases and the J segment 1 base; nucleotides outside the gene matches: 7. The CDR3 has 15 residues. The CDR3 coding sequence is TGCGCCAGCAGCCTAGGGGGCGGTGGGAACACTGAAGCTTTCTTT. Its translation is CASSLGGGGNTEAFF.

This clonotype was seen repeatedly, ten times or more. The chain uses TRBV3-1 and TRBJ2-1, with D maybe TRBD2 (6 bases). The V and J ends lost 0 bases and 7 bases respectively, with 7 bases between them. The CDR3 loop spans 13 amino acids. Germline CDR1 reads LGHDT; CDR2 reads YNNKEL (reference sequence). CDR3 in amino acids: CASSQDRENEQFF. CDR3 nucleotide sequence: TGTGCCAGCAGCCAAGATCGGGAGAATGAGCAGTTCTTC.

This rearrangement joins TRBV2 to TRBJ2-6; D remains ambiguous. The V and J ends lost 0 bases and 3 bases respectively, with 3 bases between them. Germline assignment: CDR1 SNHLY and CDR2 FYNNEI. CDR3 length equals 14 residues. The CDR3 coding sequence is TGTGCCAGCAGTGAAGCGCTTGGGGCCAACGTCCTGACTTTC. Translating gives CASSEALGANVLTF.

The chain combines TRBV5-6 with TRBJ1-1, with D perhaps TRBD1 (6 bases). The CDR3 covers 14 residues. The germline gives CDR1 SGHDT, CDR2 YYEEEE. V was pared by 2 bases and J by 1 base, with 9 bases between. The CDR3 DNA is TGTGCCAGCAGCTTCGTGGGACAGAACACTGAAGCTTTCTTT. Protein sequence: CASSFVGQNTEAFF.

This clonotype was recorded many times. The chain combines TRBV9 with TRBJ2-1; the match to TRBD2 covers 9 bases. Germline V gene sequence: CDR1 SGDLS, CDR2 YYNGEE. J was trimmed by 4 bases and V by 3 bases; bases with no gene match: 5. The CDR3 is made up of 15 amino acids. The CDR3 DNA sequence: TGTGCCAGCAGCGCCAGACTAGCGGAATACAATGAGCAGTTCTTC. Translated: CASSARLAEYNEQFF.

This clonotype was observed many times. The chain is built from TRBV29-1 and TRBJ2-1; the D call may be TRBD1 or TRBD2 (5 bases each). This CDR3 is 15 amino acids long. CDR1 and CDR2 (germline): SQVTM, ANQGSEA. The V end was cut by 5 bases, the J end by 8 bases, with 22 bases between. CDR3 in amino acids: CSVWGIPGKPYEQFF. In DNA, the CDR3 is TGCAGCGTTTGGGGGATCCCGGGAAAGCCCTATGAGCAGTTCTTC.